Below, one TCR beta chain is given with its context. This clone was seen only a few times. Its binding antigen is unknown. No much larger clone exists at a distance of one base, and base qualities are not known. The CDR3 measures 14 amino acids from cysteine to phenylalanine. The CDR3 DNA has 42 bases and is translated from base 1. Trimming takes 3 bases from V and 3 bases from J, and the germline ends sit 12 bases apart. Via the germline V gene (reference sequence), CDR1 is SGHNT and CDR2 YYREEE. This specimen comes from a study of beta chain features in type 1 diabetes listed by TCRdb under 2018. At the level of the whole study: Mean age, gender distribution, total cell number and subset yield did not differ between patients and healthy donors. Naive and central memory subsets were obtained from all 30 or so donors, but regulatory and stem cell-like memory subsets were isolated from only 8 patients and roughly eight healthy donors. A total of 90 million to 130 million sorted cells were examined across all samples, and a strong correlation was observed between cell number per subset and RNA yield. In the study, recently diagnosed type 1 diabetes patients and matched healthy donors were compared on the TCRB repertoires of their sorted circulating CD4+ T cell subsets.

The High Capacity cDNA Reverse Transcription Kit was used to reverse transcribe all of the isolated RNA, meaning that expressed TCRB transcripts were what got sequenced. Deep immunoSEQ sequencing was applied to naive, central memory and regulatory T cell samples, giving an average of approximately 3.8 million total reads per sample. Sorted cells were lysed in RLT buffer and RNA was extracted with DNase-treated RNeasy Micro or Mini kits, depending on cell number. Each cell subset was processed on its own to prevent cross-contamination, while patient and healthy donor samples were processed together. The immunoSEQ multiplex PCR was used to amplify TCRB sequences from cDNA, generating 87-bp fragments that spanned the CDR3 region. Sequencing of the amplicons was done on the Illumina HiSeq platform. In the source study's methods: Synthetic template baselines were used to correct PCR bias computationally, reads within Hamming distance 2 were collapsed, and singletons that could not be merged were discarded. Reads were aligned against IMGT to assign V, D and J genes, CDR3 length and insertions or deletions at six rearrangement sites. Within each subset, clonotype counts were normalized to sorted cell number, and only after that were true diversity and Gini coefficients computed with the tcR R package. The overlap coefficient, calculated on TCRB nucleotide sequences, was used to quantify repertoire sharing. As a proxy for the pre-selection repertoire, out-of-frame TCRB sequences from naive cells were analyzed. What TCRdb holds here is the immuneACCESS table cut down to in-frame rearrangements. Part of the clones is not present; checked against another copy, under half of the missing clones reflect an unresolved V gene, and the others are unexplained. D and trimming were read from the DNA, whereas the V and J calls and clone size are those reported in that table. Present in this sample are about 700,000 clones, roughly 13% of which were seen just once. 0.02% to 0.025% of the sample is in the top ten clones.

Broader findings and caveats from the paper: PCR may preferentially amplify shorter templates, but because patient and control samples were amplified and corrected together, any resulting skew would affect both groups equally. Naive, central memory and regulatory TCRB repertoires appeared to be more alike among patients than among healthy donors. Because the HLA sub-analyses included only small numbers of individuals, any influence of HLA type on TCRB rearrangement was left unresolved. Because cDNA rather than genomic DNA was sequenced, highly expressing activated cells could have been over-represented, although no difference in activation and CD3 levels was found between groups. Type 1 diabetes patients showed a moderate but significant shortening of TCRB CDR3 length in all four CD4+ subsets. At VDJ recombination sites, type 1 diabetes patients had fewer insertions and more deleted nucleotides, which implies abnormalities in thymic rearrangement.

Each donor gave one peripheral blood draw, averaging roughly 0.11 L, which was collected into heparinised tubes. A BD FACSAria II was used to sort naive, central memory, regulatory and stem cell-like memory CD4+ T cells with a panel that included CD45RO, CCR7, CD25, CD127, CD95 and CD27. Purity was above 95% for every sorted population. PBMCs were separated immediately by Lymphoprep density gradient centrifugation and were stained directly, without being cultured. So that batch effects would be minimized, each experiment stained and sorted samples in pairs, pairing one healthy donor with one patient.

In this chain, TRBV5-4 is recombined with TRBJ2-5; the D gene cannot be named for sure. This sequence originates from a young man with type 1 diabetes. Material for sequencing was naive CD4+ T cells from blood. What the cell subset or site label conveys for this sample: true naive CD4+ T cells. The CDR3 protein is CASSSARKEETQYF. The nucleotide sequence reads TGTGCCAGCAGCTCCGCCAGGAAGGAAGAGACCCAGTACTTC.